This TCR beta chain appears in the sequencing data of a study of CD8+CD57+ T cells in acquired aplastic anemia. On the study more broadly: Sorted cells (CD4+ and CD8+) yielded DNA amounts that averaged approximately 3.1 ug. Study-level points and caveats: Levels of CD8+ Simpson's diversity were not significantly distinct in patients versus controls.

This clonotype appeared many times. No antigen is known for it. Previously, flow cytometry had revealed CD8+CD57+ cell expansion in the patients chosen for sequencing. With no exception, the patients had severe acquired aplastic anemia. Untreated patients provided the blood samples, with no therapy given before sampling. Template material for TCR beta VDJ and CDR3 profiling consisted of genomic DNA. TCRdb processed the reads anew with MiXCR; each CDR3 protein has one entry. Of more than 150,000 distinct CDR3 sequences detected, around 50% appear once; the ten largest clones hold 10% to 15%. The CDR3 is 12 residues long. The V end was cut by 0 bases, the J end by 15 bases, with 11 bases between. Germline V gene lookup returns CDR1 KGHDR and CDR2 SFDVKD.

The clonotype comes from a human donor with aplastic anemia. The sequencing input was sorted CD4+, CD8+, or CD8+CD57+ T cells (not recorded which) from PBMCs. V and J are TRBV24-1 and TRBJ2-1; no firm D call. CDR3 loop: CATSDLPGRRFF. The CDR3 DNA reads TGTGCCACCAGTGATTTGCCCGGACGGAGGTTCTTC.